These T cell receptor beta chains were read from a single sample in a study of cytomegalovirus exposure and HLA in healthy donors. The table came from immunoSEQ multiplex PCR; TCRdb's copy has only in-frame clones and leaves some out. Among 150,000 or so clones listed, more than 75% were seen once. Sequenced input: PBMCs. Every receptor here comes from a man younger than 40 in good health and CMV-seropositive. Both conserved end residues are part of each CDR3. The D gene is left open where the match is weak. Where a row states a size, it is once, few, many or the class of an expanded clone; other rows omit it.

-	-	TRBV28	TRBJ1-1	TGTGCCAGCAGTCCACCGGGAGGGATGGCTGAAGCTTTCTTT	CASSPPGGMAEAFF
-	TRBD2	TRBV30	TRBJ2-2	TGTGCCTGGACCACCGGACTAGCTTCTCGAAGGGAGCTGTTTTTT	CAWTTGLASRRELFF
-	TRBD1	TRBV5-1	TRBJ2-3	TGCGCCAGCAGCTTGTGGAGTAGGGGACAGGGGACAGATACGCAGTATTTT	CASSLWSRGQGTDTQYF
-	TRBD2	TRBV7-3	TRBJ2-7	TGTGCCAGCAGCTCTTTCGGACTAGCGGGAGCCGGCGAGCAGTACTTC	CASSSFGLAGAGEQYF
-	TRBD1	TRBV5-4	TRBJ2-5	TGTGCCAGCAGCCAAGACAGGGGCAACCAAGAGACCCAGTACTTC	CASSQDRGNQETQYF
-	-	TRBV9	TRBJ2-7	TGTGCCAGCAGCCCCCAACAGGAATACGAGCAGTACTTC	CASSPQQEYEQYF
-	-	TRBV2	TRBJ1-5	TGTGCCAGCAGTGATGTCGACAAGAGCAATCAGCCCCAGCATTTT	CASSDVDKSNQPQHF
-	-	TRBV11-1	TRBJ2-2	TGTGCCAGCAGCTTGAACAGGGTTGCCGGGGAGCTGTTTTTT	CASSLNRVAGELFF
-	-	TRBV19	TRBJ1-3	TGTGCCAGTAGGACCGGGAGCTCTGGAAACACCATATATTTT	CASRTGSSGNTIYF
-	-	TRBV27	TRBJ2-7	TGTGCCAGCAGTCTGGCGGGATTCACCTACGAGCAGTACTTC	CASSLAGFTYEQYF
-	TRBD1	TRBV6-5	TRBJ1-5	TGTGCCAGCAGTTCCAACAGGGGGACGGGACAGCCCCAGCATTTT	CASSSNRGTGQPQHF
-	-	TRBV5-1	TRBJ1-6	TGCGCCAGCAGCTTGAGTTGGGGGGGTGGTTCACCCCTCCACTTT	CASSLSWGGGSPLHF
-	-	TRBV27	TRBJ2-7	TGTGCCAGCAGAGCCCCTCTGGCGGAGGGGAGTAGGTACGAGCAGTACTTC	CASRAPLAEGSRYEQYF
-	-	TRBV5-1	TRBJ2-7	TGCGCCAGCTGTGAGAGTGACTCCTACGAGCAGTACTTC	CASCESDSYEQYF
few	-	TRBV7-9	TRBJ1-2	TGTTCCAGCAGCTTAGGGGAGGGAAGCTATGGCTACACCTTC	CSSSLGEGSYGYTF
-	-	TRBV7-2	TRBJ2-7	TGTGCCAGCAGCTTAGCGGGGCTCAGCTCCTACGAGCAGTACTTC	CASSLAGLSSYEQYF
-	TRBD1	TRBV19	TRBJ1-1	TGTGCCAGCCACACAGGGGGCCTTAACACTGAAGCTTTCTTT	CASHTGGLNTEAFF
-	-	TRBV5-4	TRBJ2-2	TGTGCCAGCAGCTTGGGACAGGAGACCGGGGAGCTGTTTTTT	CASSLGQETGELFF
-	-	TRBV2	TRBJ1-6	TGTGCCAGCAGTTCCACAGGGTCCAATTCACCCCTCCACTTT	CASSSTGSNSPLHF
-	TRBD2	TRBV30	TRBJ2-7	TGTGCCTGGAGTTCCCCAGGGACTAGCGGAGGCTACGAGCAGTACTTC	CAWSSPGTSGGYEQYF
-	TRBD1	TRBV4-2	TRBJ1-2	TGTGCCAGCAGCCAAGAGGGGTCAGGGGGATATGGCTACACCTTC	CASSQEGSGGYGYTF
-	-	TRBV7-3	TRBJ1-2	TGTGCCAGCAGCGCGCAGGGGAACTATGGCTACACCTTC	CASSAQGNYGYTF
-	TRBD1	TRBV28	TRBJ2-5	TGTGCCAGCAGTTTTAGACAGGGTCCAGAGACCCAGTACTTC	CASSFRQGPETQYF
-	TRBD1	TRBV4-2	TRBJ2-3	TGTGCCAGCAGCCAAGTGGGACAGGGAGAAGGAGATACGCAGTATTTT	CASSQVGQGEGDTQYF
-	TRBD1	TRBV6-1	TRBJ1-1	TGTGCCAGCAGCAGGACAGGACAAAACACTGAAGCTTTCTTT	CASSRTGQNTEAFF
-	TRBD2	TRBV14	TRBJ2-7	TGTGCCAGCAGCCACCTTCCAGCGGGAGGGCCTAGGGAGCAGTACTTC	CASSHLPAGGPREQYF
-	-	TRBV19	TRBJ1-3	TGTGCCAGTATCCGATCTCCGAGCTCGGCGGGCGGAAACACCATATATTTT	CASIRSPSSAGGNTIYF
-	TRBD2	TRBV4-2	TRBJ2-7	TGTGCCAGCAGCCCCGGGGGAGGGAGGTCCTACGAGCAGTACTTC	CASSPGGGRSYEQYF
-	-	TRBV5-4	TRBJ1-2	TGTGCCAGCAGCTTGGCAGGGGCTGGGAGCCATGGCTACACCTTC	CASSLAGAGSHGYTF
-	-	TRBV5-6	TRBJ1-1	TGTGCCAGCAGCTTTTGGCGGCTAAACACTGAAGCTTTCTTT	CASSFWRLNTEAFF
-	-	TRBV6-5	TRBJ1-3	TGTGCCAGCAGTTACTCACCGGTACTTGGAAACACCATATATTTT	CASSYSPVLGNTIYF
-	-	TRBV19	TRBJ2-7	TGTGCCAGTAGTAAGAAGTACACCTACGAGCAGTACTTC	CASSKKYTYEQYF
-	TRBD2	TRBV5-4	TRBJ2-7	TGTGCCAGCAGCTTGGGAGCGGGGGCCTACGAGCAGTACTTC	CASSLGAGAYEQYF
-	-	TRBV4-2	TRBJ1-4	TGTGCCAGCAGCCAAGGGCGAGGGTCTAATGAAAAACTGTTTTTT	CASSQGRGSNEKLFF
-	-	TRBV18	TRBJ1-5	TGTGCCAGCTCACCTAATAGCAATCAGCCCCAGCATTTT	CASSPNSNQPQHF
few	TRBD2	TRBV7-9	TRBJ2-7	TGTGCCAGCAGCCTTAGCGGGAGAAGCTACGAGCAGTACTTC	CASSLSGRSYEQYF
-	-	TRBV7-9	TRBJ2-2	TGTGCCAGCAGCACGGATTCTCCGGGACATAACACCGGGGAGCTGTTTTTT	CASSTDSPGHNTGELFF
-	-	TRBV9	TRBJ2-1	TGTGCCAGCAGCGTTGGGGGGATAGTAGCAGGATTTGAGCAGTTCTTC	CASSVGGIVAGFEQFF
-	TRBD1	TRBV6-4	TRBJ2-2	TGTGCCAGCGCACGGACAGGGAACACCGGGGAGCTGTTTTTT	CASARTGNTGELFF
once	TRBD2	TRBV28	TRBJ2-2	TGTGCCAGCACCCCGGGCGGGAGTGTCGGGGAGCTGTTTTTT	CASTPGGSVGELFF
-	-	TRBV11-2	TRBJ1-1	TGTGCCAGCAGCTTCTCAGCGGGGATCGCTGAAGCTTTCTTT	CASSFSAGIAEAFF